The 5 T cell receptor beta chains reported below all come from one sample, sequenced in a study of cytomegalovirus exposure and HLA in healthy donors. Primers included in the PCR were 60 Vbeta and 13 Jbeta primers. Profiling relied on immunoSEQ multiplex PCR, and the TCRdb table lists in-frame clones only, not all of them. The data show 120,000 or so clones, roughly 18% seen once. Sequencing input: PBMCs. The receptors derive from a female donor in good health and CMV-seropositive.

In its sample, this clone was seen a few times. This rearrangement joins TRBV7-9 to TRBJ2-2; D remains unclear. The V gene lost 5 bases and the J gene lost 5 bases, with 27 bases spanning the gap. CDR1 and CDR2 (germline): SEHNR, FQNEAQ (reference sequence). The CDR3 runs to 19 residues. The CDR3 is CASSPPTSRFHSWTGELFF. CDR3 nucleotides: TGTGCCAGCAGCCCGCCGACAAGCAGGTTTCATTCTTGGACCGGGGAGCTGTTTTTT.

A few counts support this clone. The chain has TRBV7-2 and TRBJ2-7, with D unresolved. CDR3 length equals 14 residues. The V end lost 5 bases, the J end lost 3 bases, and 14 bases lay between the germline ends. Per germline, CDR1 SGHTA and CDR2 FQGNSA. DNA of the CDR3: TGTGCCAGCAGCCCCCGCGGCTGGCACTACGAGCAGTACTTC. This gives the protein CASSPRGWHYEQYF.

There are a few counts of this clone. The chain has TRBV28 and TRBJ1-4; D unclear. The germline CDR1 and CDR2 sequences are MDHEN and SYDVKM. CDR3 length: 12 residues. Between the trimmed V and J ends, which lost 6 bases and 8 bases, there was a span of 10 bases. The CDR3 spells CASSSPGEKLFF. In DNA form, the CDR3 reads TGTGCCAGCAGCTCACCGGGAGAAAAACTGTTTTTT.

V and J are TRBV19 and TRBJ2-1; D is perhaps TRBD2 (6 bases). Germline CDR1 reads LNHDA; CDR2 reads SQIVND (reference sequence). The CDR3 is 12 residues long. V was pared by 3 bases and J by 13 bases, with 13 bases between. The CDR3 DNA reads TGTGCCAGTAGTATCGGCGGGGCGGGTCAGTTCTTC. Translation gives CASSIGGAGQFF.

This clone has just a few counts. The CDR3: CASSRLAGDTGELFF. The CDR3 DNA sequence: TGCGCCAGCAGCCGACTAGCGGGAGACACCGGGGAGCTGTTTTTT. The chain uses TRBV5-1 and TRBJ2-2, with 12 bases identical to TRBD2. The CDR3 is 15 amino acids. CDR1 SGHRS and CDR2 YFSETQ come from the germline V gene. V lost 4 bases, J lost 3 bases, and 1 base stayed unmatched.